This T cell receptor beta chain was identified in a study of cytomegalovirus exposure and HLA in healthy donors. Study-level points and caveats: It emerged from a later analysis that several of the most significant clusters appeared to be linked to common viral pathogens. Three chains linked to CMV were shown in vitro to be specific for CMV antigens. TCR beta sequences numbering some 17,000 were associated with HLA alleles at 0.05 false discovery rate in a later analysis.

Details on this clone: Its antigen remains unknown.

With 60 Vbeta and 13 Jbeta primers, the PCR was carried out. Sequencing used immunoSEQ multiplex PCR; TCRdb keeps in-frame clones, though not all of them. This sample's table reports approximately 37,000 clones. Germline CDR1 reads MNHNS; CDR2 reads SASEGT. The CDR3 length is 13 residues. V lost 3 bases and J 5 bases, leaving 10 bases between the germline ends. The TCR sequence derives from a man aged 40-50 years in good health and CMV-seropositive. This chain uses TRBV6-1 with TRBJ1-2; D remains unclear. The sequenced sample was PBMCs. The CDR3, as DNA: TGTGCCAGCAGTGACCTGGGAGGGTATGGCTACACCTTC. This translates into CASSDLGGYGYTF.